This entry lists 3 T cell receptor beta chains sequenced from one sample in a study of regulatory T cells in long-lasting Graves disease. The sample's time point: newly diagnosed GD, antithyroid drugs for less than 3 months. The TCR library used RNA extracted from PBMCs. CDR3 regions were amplified by Arm-PCR using iRepertoire HTBI primers to build TCR beta libraries. TCRdb reanalysed the multiplex PCR reads using MiXCR and keeps one entry per CDR3 protein. The table includes 350,000 to 500,000 distinct CDR3 sequences, 15% to 20% detected once. These same data were also listed under a study on T cells in Graves' hyperthyroidism and ophthalmopathy.

Sequences were derived from peripheral blood mononuclear cells (PBMCs), sampled at new diagnosis, from a patient treated with antithyroid drugs. The receptors originated from a woman aged 18-29 years with Graves disease.

This chain links TRBV6-4 with TRBJ1-2, with D unresolved. This CDR3 contains 14 residues. Germline lookup yields CDR1 MRHNA and CDR2 SNTAGT. The V and J ends lost 0 bases and 4 bases respectively, with 9 bases between them. CDR3: CASSDSSLVYGYTF. The CDR3 region has the DNA TGTGCCAGCAGTGACTCGAGCCTTGTCTATGGCTACACCTTC.

The chain joins TRBV5-1 to TRBJ2-1, with D maybe TRBD2 (5 bases). The ends were cut back, 1 base at V and 0 bases at J, with 11 bases in the middle. CDR1 SGHRS and CDR2 YFSETQ come from the germline V gene. This CDR3 spans 16 amino acids. As DNA, the CDR3 is TGCGCCAGCAGCTTGATTAGCGAAAGCTCCTACAATGAGCAGTTCTTC. It yields the protein CASSLISESSYNEQFF.

Worth noting for this clonotype: Just one base apart from a much larger clone, this may be a read error. The chain employs TRBV28 and TRBJ1-1; 7 nucleotides line up with TRBD1. V was clipped by 6 bases and J by 5 bases; unmatched bases: 21. The CDR3 is 18 amino acids. Germline V gene lookup returns CDR1 MDHEN and CDR2 SYDVKM. In DNA, the CDR3 is TGTGCCAGCAGCTTAGGGACGGGGCTAAGGGGGCGCAGGACTGAAGCTTTCTTT. Encoded protein: CASSLGTGLRGRRTEAFF. The variable domain in full, with the rest retrieved from reference TRBV28 and TRBJ1-1, is DVKVTQSSRYLVKRTGEKVFLECVQDMDHENMFWYRQDPGLGLRLIYFSYDVKMKEKGDIPEGYSVSREKKERFSLILESASTNQTSMYLCASSLGTGLRGRRTEAFFGQGTRLTVV.